The 25 T cell receptor beta chains below all came from one sample that was sequenced in a study of blood T cells in healthy people across ages. For the second PCR, which ran for about 6 to 12 cycles, a sample-barcoded 5' primer and a J-beta primer mix were used. TCRdb used MiXCR to reprocess the 5' RACE reads, holding one entry per CDR3 protein. The data show approximately 1.5 million distinct CDR3 sequences, about 35% seen once. The sample taken for sequencing was blood. The receptors derive from a woman aged 25 to 45 in good health.

The rearrangement joins TRBV20-1 to TRBJ1-6; 8 bases match TRBD1. CDR1 is DFQATT, CDR2 SNEGSKA, per germline (reference sequence). V lost 3 bases to trimming and J lost 8 bases; unmatched junction nucleotides: 3. CDR3 size: 13 residues. CDR3 protein: CSASQGAHSPLHF. The CDR3 region has the DNA TGCAGTGCTAGCCAGGGGGCGCATTCACCCCTCCACTTT.

This clonotype was observed a handful of times. The chain carries TRBV5-1 and TRBJ2-5, with D unresolved. The germline V and J ends were trimmed by 0 bases and 5 bases, with 23 bases remaining between them. The V gene's germline CDR1 is SGHRS and CDR2 YFSETQ. The CDR3 spans 18 residues. The CDR3 DNA is TGCGCCAGCAGCTTGGCCCTCGGTCGGGCGGAACGGACGGAGACCCAGTACTTC. Protein sequence: CASSLALGRAERTETQYF.

The J gene is TRBJ1-2, the V gene TRBV5-5; tentative D call: TRBD1 (5 bases). The V end lost 3 bases, the J end lost 6 bases, and 18 bases lay between the germline ends. Germline-derived CDR1 and CDR2 are SGHKS and YYEKEE (reference sequence). There are 15 residues in the CDR3. The CDR3 loop reads CASSSFTGTVDGYTF. CDR3 DNA: TGTGCCAGCAGCTCGTTTACCGGGACGGTAGATGGCTACACCTTC.

The chain is built from TRBV9 and TRBJ2-1, with TRBD2 identical over 12 bases. The trim removed 3 bases at V and 1 base at J, leaving 2 bases unmatched. The CDR3 consists of 16 residues. Germline CDR1 and CDR2: SGDLS and YYNGEE. DNA for the CDR3: TGTGCCAGCAGCGCCCTAGCGGGAGGGTCCTACAATGAGCAGTTCTTC. It translates to CASSALAGGSYNEQFF.

The chain couples TRBV6-1 to TRBJ2-4; 9 bases match TRBD2. J was trimmed by 13 bases and V by 6 bases; bases with no gene match: 10. The CDR3 has 13 amino acids. Looked up from germline, CDR1 is MNHNS and CDR2 is SASEGT. The CDR3 sequence: CASSAGGINEQYF. The CDR3 region has the DNA TGTGCCAGCAGCGCGGGGGGGATTAATGAGCAGTACTTC.

V usage is TRBV5-1 and J usage is TRBJ2-3, with a weak D call TRBD1 (6 bases). Trimming took off 2 bases at V and 2 bases at J, with 9 bases between the two ends. Germline CDR1 and CDR2: SGHRS and YFSETQ. This CDR3 is 14 amino acids long. The CDR3 spells CASSFGQNTDTQYF. DNA of the CDR3: TGCGCCAGCAGCTTTGGACAGAACACAGATACGCAGTATTTT.

The rearrangement links TRBV2 to TRBJ2-2; 9 bases match TRBD1. The germline CDR1 and CDR2 sequences are SNHLY and FYNNEI. After removal of 8 bases from V and 6 bases from J, the junction contained 4 bases not matched to a gene. CDR3 length: 13 residues. Written as DNA, the CDR3 is TGTGCCAGCCGGGACAGGGAGTCCGGGGAGCTGTTTTTT. This translates into CASRDRESGELFF.

This clonotype came up a few times. This rearrangement joins TRBV6-5 to TRBJ2-2; D ambiguous. The CDR3 sequence is 16 residues long. Trimming pared 0 bases from V and 1 base from J, leaving 9 bases between. The germline V gene has CDR1 MNHEY and CDR2 SVGAGI. CDR3 nucleotides: TGTGCCAGCAGTTACTCGTGGAGTGGGAACACCGGGGAGCTGTTTTTT. Translated: CASSYSWSGNTGELFF.

This clonotype was seen more than once but under ten times. The V gene is TRBV27, the J gene TRBJ2-1, with 11 nucleotides matching TRBD2. The CDR3 spans 13 residues. Trimming at V came to 8 bases and at J to 7 bases, leaving 4 bases not matched to a gene. Germline-derived CDR1 and CDR2 are MNHEY and SMNVEV (reference sequence). The CDR3 loop reads CASWGTSGNEQFF. DNA for the CDR3: TGTGCCAGCTGGGGGACTAGCGGAAATGAGCAGTTCTTC.

This clonotype was recorded only once. CDR3 sequence: CASSVGGGLPLGTDTQYF. CDR3 DNA sequence: TGTGCCAGCAGCGTAGGGGGCGGCTTGCCTTTGGGCACAGATACGCAGTATTTT. The gene calls are TRBV9 and TRBJ2-3, with a tentative D call TRBD1 (5 bases). Germline lookup yields CDR1 SGDLS and CDR2 YYNGEE. With 0 bases removed from V and 1 base from J, the gap between germline ends came to 18 bases. CDR3 length: 18 amino acids.

This chain connects TRBV11-2 to TRBJ2-1, with 7 bases aligning to TRBD1. CDR3 length: 15 amino acids. The V gene's germline CDR1 is SGHAT and CDR2 FQNNGV. V trimming: 1 base; J trimming: 6 bases; junction bases outside the gene matches: 6. CDR3 coding DNA: TGTGCCAGCAGCTTAGTTTACAGGGGAATCAATGAGCAGTTCTTC. This codes for CASSLVYRGINEQFF.

The chain couples TRBV20-1 to TRBJ2-7; D call uncertain. Germline loops: CDR1 DFQATT, CDR2 SNEGSKA (reference sequence). The CDR3 sequence is 12 residues long. Trimming took off 5 bases at V and 0 bases at J, with 8 bases between the two ends. CDR3 amino acids: CSALDNSYEQYF. DNA for the CDR3: TGCAGTGCTCTCGACAACTCCTACGAGCAGTACTTC.

The rearrangement joins TRBV27 to TRBJ2-1; no firm D call. V gave up 5 bases and J gave up 8 bases, with 7 bases separating them. Looked up from germline, CDR1 is MNHEY and CDR2 is SMNVEV (reference sequence). There are 11 residues in the CDR3. The DNA of the CDR3 is TGTGCCAGCAGTGTGAGGTATGAGCAGTTCTTC. This encodes CASSVRYEQFF.

The chain couples TRBV6-6 to TRBJ2-5; 8 bases line up with TRBD2. V shed 6 bases and J 1 base; nucleotides not matched to a gene: 4. The germline V gene encodes CDR1 MNHNY and CDR2 SVGAGI (reference sequence). The CDR3 sequence is 14 residues long. In nucleotides, the CDR3 is TGTGCCAGCAGCTCGACTAGCGCCCAAGAGACCCAGTACTTC. Encoded protein: CASSSTSAQETQYF.

The rearrangement links TRBV5-8 to TRBJ2-7, with D perhaps TRBD1 or TRBD2 (6 bases each). Per germline, CDR1 SGHTS and CDR2 YDEGEE. The CDR3 totals 16 residues. V was trimmed by 0 bases and J by 2 bases, leaving 15 bases between them. DNA of the CDR3: TGTGCCAGCAGCTTGGATACGGGGGCGCTTCCCTACGAGCAGTACTTC. Protein product: CASSLDTGALPYEQYF.

This clonotype was recorded a few times. The chain uses TRBV5-6 and TRBJ2-1; perhaps TRBD2 as D (5 bases). There are 13 residues in the CDR3. V was trimmed by 0 bases and J by 12 bases, leaving 13 bases between them. CDR1 SGHDT and CDR2 YYEEEE come from the germline V gene. CDR3 DNA: TGTGCCAGCAGCTTGGGAGGGATCGATGGGCAGTTCTTC. It encodes CASSLGGIDGQFF.

J is TRBJ1-1 and V is TRBV20-1; 8 positions agree with TRBD1. Unmatched junction bases numbered 2, after V lost 5 bases and J lost 0 bases. CDR1 DFQATT and CDR2 SNEGSKA come from the germline V gene (reference sequence). There are 13 residues in the CDR3. In DNA, the CDR3 is TGCAGTGCTCCGACAGGGGTGAACACTGAAGCTTTCTTT. Translation gives CSAPTGVNTEAFF.

A word on this clonotype: One end of the junction does not line up with germline, which may come from a read error. The chain uses TRBV12-3 or TRBV12-4 and TRBJ2-1, with D perhaps matching TRBD2 (6 bases). This CDR3 contains 13 residues. CDR3 sequence: CAGSLEEGNEQFF. DNA for the CDR3: TGTGCCGGCAGTTTAGAGGAGGGCAATGAGCAGTTCTTC.

Regarding this clonotype: A much larger clone differs from this one at a single base, so this may be a read error. The CDR3 reads CGVGWGGTDTQYF. CDR3 nucleotide sequence: TGCGGCGTTGGGTGGGGAGGCACAGATACGCAGTATTTT. The chain couples TRBV29-1 to TRBJ2-3; weak D call: TRBD2 (5 bases). The CDR3 contains 13 residues. The germline gives CDR1 SQVTM, CDR2 ANQGSEA.

V gene TRBV30 combines with J gene TRBJ1-1; D gene ambiguous. V shed 3 bases and J shed 0 bases, with 11 bases lying between them. Germline lookup yields CDR1 GTSNPN and CDR2 SVGIG (reference sequence). This CDR3 comprises 14 residues. The CDR3 sequence is CAWSPRFMNTEAFF. CDR3 DNA sequence: TGTGCCTGGAGCCCGAGGTTCATGAACACTGAAGCTTTCTTT.

The chain combines TRBV20-1 with TRBJ2-5; 8 nucleotides match TRBD2. From germline, CDR1 is DFQATT and CDR2 SNEGSKA (reference sequence). J lost 5 bases, V lost 2 bases, and 7 bases had no gene match. CDR3 length: 14 amino acids. In DNA form, the CDR3 reads TGCAGTGCTAGACCCCTACGGGAGGGGGAGACCCAGTACTTC. This sequence encodes CSARPLREGETQYF.

This clonotype was detected only once. The chain carries TRBV5-1 and TRBJ2-5; D gene uncertain. CDR1 and CDR2 (germline): SGHRS, YFSETQ. The CDR3 totals 13 residues. Trimming took off 5 bases at V and 1 base at J, with 9 bases between the two ends. CDR3 loop: CASRTVSQETQYF. The CDR3 DNA sequence: TGCGCCAGCAGGACCGTTAGCCAAGAGACCCAGTACTTC.

This clonotype turned up a few times. The rearrangement uses TRBV12-3 or TRBV12-4 and TRBJ2-1; the D is unclear. V dropped 7 bases and J dropped 10 bases, with 14 bases sitting between them. The CDR3 covers 12 residues. The CDR3 region is CASTPRAHEQFF. As DNA, the CDR3 is TGTGCCAGCACCCCTAGAGCGCACGAGCAGTTCTTC.

There are a few counts of this clonotype. The gene calls are TRBV30 and TRBJ2-7; 13 nucleotides line up with TRBD2. Germline CDR1 reads GTSNPN; CDR2 reads SVGIG (reference sequence). V lost 7 bases to trimming and J lost 5 bases; unmatched junction nucleotides: 8. CDR3 size: 14 residues. In nucleotides, the CDR3 is TGTGCCTTCTCGGGACTAGCGGGACTCCACGAGCAGTACTTC. As protein: CAFSGLAGLHEQYF.

Only a few counts were recorded for this clonotype. This chain joins TRBV7-9 and TRBJ2-3; D is possibly TRBD1 (5 bases). The CDR3 consists of 14 residues. CDR1 is SEHNR and CDR2 is FQNEAQ in the germline V gene (reference sequence). Trimming took 4 bases from V and 2 from J, leaving 10 bases between them. CDR3 coding DNA: TGTGCCAGCAGCTCACAGGATCCCACAGATACGCAGTATTTT. Its protein is CASSSQDPTDTQYF.